This T cell receptor (beta chain) came from a study of blood T cell repertoires in COVID-19. The overall study: T cells, B-cell-depleted T cells, or PBMCs supplied cDNA or gDNA.

V lost 0 bases, J lost 4 bases, and 13 bases stayed unmatched. The CDR3 is 18 amino acids. Germline CDR1 reads LGHDT; CDR2 reads YNNKEL (reference sequence). Study processing details: Amplification of reference gene primers provided the estimated nucleated cell counts. Only in-frame clones appear in the TCRdb table, and some are missing; sequencing was by immunoSEQ multiplex PCR. V and J calls and clone size are those listed in that table; D and trimming were worked out from the DNA. The data contain 130,000 to 150,000 clones, approximately 82% of them singletons. The receptor was derived from a woman in her forties or fifties in a cohort sampled during active or convalescent COVID-19. Sequencing was carried out using peripheral blood. The J gene is TRBJ1-1, the V gene TRBV3-1 (or the pseudogene TRBV3-2), with 8 bases identical to TRBD1. Written as DNA, the CDR3 is TGTGCCAGCAGCCAAGATTGGTGCAGGGGGCGTAGGGTCACTGAAGCTTTCTTT. It codes for CASSQDWCRGRRVTEAFF.